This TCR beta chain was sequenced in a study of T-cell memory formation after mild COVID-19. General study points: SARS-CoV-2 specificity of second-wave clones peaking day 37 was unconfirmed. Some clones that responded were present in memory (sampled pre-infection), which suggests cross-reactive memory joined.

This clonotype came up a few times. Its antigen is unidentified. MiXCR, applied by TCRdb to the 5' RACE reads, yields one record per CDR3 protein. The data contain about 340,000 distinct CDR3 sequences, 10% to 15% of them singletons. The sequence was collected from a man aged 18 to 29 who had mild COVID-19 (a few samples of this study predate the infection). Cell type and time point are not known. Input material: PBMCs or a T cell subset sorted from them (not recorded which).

The CDR3 is CASSQVGGGRSTDTQYF. CDR3 DNA: TGTGCCAGCAGCCAGGTAGGCGGGGGCCGAAGCACAGATACGCAGTATTTT. This sequence joins TRBV4-2 and TRBJ2-3; possible D gene TRBD2, 7 bases. This CDR3 spans 17 amino acids. Germline CDR1 LGHNA, CDR2 YNFKEQ. Trimming pared 3 bases from V and 0 bases from J, leaving 16 bases between.